The entry that follows covers one TCR beta chain sequence. The sample belongs to a study of cytomegalovirus exposure and HLA in healthy donors. Researchers ran the PCR with 60 Vbeta and 13 Jbeta primers. The table came from immunoSEQ multiplex PCR; TCRdb's copy has only in-frame clones and leaves some out. The repertoire holds roughly 120,000 clones, roughly 86% seen once, with approximately 1.8% in the top ten. Germline V gene data show CDR1 as SGHNT and CDR2 as YYREEE (reference sequence). The CDR3 totals 15 residues. V gave up 0 bases and J gave up 4 bases; unmatched junction bases: 6. The TCR was taken from a middle-aged man in good health and CMV-seronegative. The genes are TRBV5-4 and TRBJ1-2; 7 nucleotides align to TRBD1. The sequencing sample was made of PBMCs. CDR3 sequence: CASSLGGTGVYGYTF. DNA for the CDR3: TGTGCCAGCAGCTTGGGGGGTACAGGGGTCTATGGCTACACCTTC.